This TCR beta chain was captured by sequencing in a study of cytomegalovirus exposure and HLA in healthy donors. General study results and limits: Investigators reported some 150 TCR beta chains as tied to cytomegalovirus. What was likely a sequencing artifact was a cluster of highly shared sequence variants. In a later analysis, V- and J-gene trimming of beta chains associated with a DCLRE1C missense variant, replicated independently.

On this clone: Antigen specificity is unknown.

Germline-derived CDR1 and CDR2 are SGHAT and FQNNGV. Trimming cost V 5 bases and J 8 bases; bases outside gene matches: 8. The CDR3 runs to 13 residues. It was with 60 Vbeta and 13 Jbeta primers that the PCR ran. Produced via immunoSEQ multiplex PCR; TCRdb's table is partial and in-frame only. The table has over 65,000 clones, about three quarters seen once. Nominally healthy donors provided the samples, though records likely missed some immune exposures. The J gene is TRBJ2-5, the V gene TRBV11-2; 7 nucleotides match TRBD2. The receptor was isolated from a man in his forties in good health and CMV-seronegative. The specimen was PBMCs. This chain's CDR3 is CASSLPGGYTQYF. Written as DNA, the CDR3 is TGTGCCAGCAGCCTCCCCGGGGGGTATACCCAGTACTTC.